Listed here are 23 T cell receptor beta chains from one sample, sequenced in a study of CD8 T cells in ankylosing spondylitis. Using its own MiXCR run on the 5' RACE reads, TCRdb lists one record per CDR3 protein. The table records about 240,000 distinct CDR3 sequences, 8% to 9.5% of them present only once. Sequencing was carried out using blood, either unsorted or a sorted T cell fraction (not recorded which). Receptors were obtained from a male donor with ankylosing spondylitis or in good health (not recorded which).

The chain uses TRBV10-3 and TRBJ2-5; D gene ambiguous. This CDR3 comprises 13 residues. Trimming took 4 bases from V and 5 from J, leaving 11 bases between them. Germline V lookup: CDR1 ENHRY, CDR2 SYGVKD. CDR3 loop: CAISVEATETQYF. The CDR3 DNA reads TGTGCCATCAGTGTTGAGGCCACGGAGACCCAGTACTTC.

This chain uses TRBV29-1 with TRBJ1-2, with D unclear. Per germline, CDR1 SQVTM and CDR2 ANQGSEA. Trimming pared 3 bases from V and 4 bases from J, leaving 9 bases between. The CDR3 length is 12 residues. CDR3 amino acids: CSVDGNLYGYTF. CDR3 sequence (DNA): TGCAGCGTTGATGGCAACCTCTATGGCTACACCTTC.

In this sample, this clonotype turned up many times. The V and J genes are TRBV9 and TRBJ1-1, with TRBD1 identical over 7 bases. This CDR3 spans 13 amino acids. The germline V gene encodes CDR1 SGDLS and CDR2 YYNGEE. Germline trimming cut 1 base from V and 6 bases from J; bases unmatched to any gene: 3. The CDR3 nucleotides read TGTGCCAGCAGCGTACAGGGGGGCGCTGAAGCTTTCTTT. Translating gives CASSVQGGAEAFF.

This clonotype came up a few times. The chain has TRBV12-3 or TRBV12-4 and TRBJ2-2; D unclear. Trimming cost V 7 bases and J 0 bases, with 3 bases left between them. This CDR3 comprises 12 residues. CDR3 nucleotides: TGTGCCAGCAAGGCGAACACCGGGGAGCTGTTTTTT. As protein: CASKANTGELFF.

The gene calls are TRBV30 and TRBJ2-1; TRBD2 matches at 11 bases. After removal of 6 bases from V and 4 bases from J, the junction contained 14 bases not matched to a gene. Germline-derived CDR1 and CDR2 are GTSNPN and SVGIG (reference sequence). The CDR3 consists of 17 residues. The CDR3 DNA follows: TGTGCCTGTAGGGAGAGGGGCTCTAGCGGGAGGTACAATGAGCAGTTCTTC. It is translated as CACRERGSSGRYNEQFF.

There are a few counts of this clonotype. This chain connects TRBV27 to TRBJ2-6; D is unresolved. The CDR3 extends over 16 amino acids. Trimming left V 5 bases short and J 4 bases short, with 15 bases between. CDR1 is MNHEY and CDR2 is SMNVEV in the germline V gene (reference sequence). The CDR3 nucleotides read TGTGCCAGCAGTGTACATAGGTTATCCGGGGCCAACGTCCTGACTTTC. This codes for CASSVHRLSGANVLTF. Combining the CDR3 with reference TRBV27 and TRBJ2-6 gives the whole variable domain EAQVTQNPRYLITVTGKKLTVTCSQNMNHEYMSWYRQDPGLGLRQIYYSMNVEVTDKGDVPEGYKVSRKEKRNFPLILESPSPNQTSLYFCASSVHRLSGANVLTFGAGSRLTVL.

In its sample, this clonotype was seen many times. The chain uses TRBV7-9 and TRBJ1-4, with a tentative D call TRBD1 (6 bases). The CDR3 loop spans 12 amino acids. Germline-derived CDR1 and CDR2 are SEHNR and FQNEAQ (reference sequence). V lost 5 bases and J lost 7, with 8 bases in between. DNA of the CDR3: TGTGCCAGCAGCGTCAGGGGTGAAAAACTGTTTTTT. The encoded protein is CASSVRGEKLFF. The whole variable domain, remainder taken from reference TRBV7-9 and TRBJ1-4, is DTGVSQNPRHKITKRGQNVTFRCDPISEHNRLYWYRQTLGQGPEFLTYFQNEAQLEKSRLLSDRFSAERPKGSFSTLEIQRTEQGDSAMYLCASSVRGEKLFFGSGTQLSVL.

This clonotype was counted ten times or more. The genes are TRBV7-3 and TRBJ2-2; TRBD2 agrees at 12 bases. Per germline, CDR1 SGHTA and CDR2 FQGTGA. V was pared by 6 bases and J by 4 bases, with 24 bases of the junction left unmatched. The CDR3 runs 22 residues. CDR3 DNA sequence: TGTGCCAGCAGAAGACCGGGACAGGGAAGACTAGCGGGAGATTGGGGCACCGGGGAGCTGTTTTTT. Residues: CASRRPGQGRLAGDWGTGELFF.

This clonotype has ten or more counts. The chain employs TRBV5-6 and TRBJ1-3, with TRBD1 identical over 8 bases. Germline V gene sequence: CDR1 SGHDT, CDR2 YYEEEE. This CDR3 spans 15 amino acids. Germline trimming cut 4 bases from V and 8 bases from J; bases unmatched to any gene: 11. The CDR3 loop is CASSPGQDPRHTIYF. CDR3 bases: TGTGCCAGCAGCCCGGGACAGGACCCTCGACACACCATATATTTT.

This clonotype was recorded many times. The chain carries TRBV20-1 and TRBJ1-4; D gene ambiguous. CDR3 size: 12 residues. CDR1 is DFQATT, CDR2 SNEGSKA, per germline (reference sequence). Trimming took 3 bases from V and 6 from J, leaving 8 bases between them. The DNA for the CDR3 is TGCAGTGCTAGGCAGTTGTATGAAAAACTGTTTTTT. The encoded protein is CSARQLYEKLFF.

This clonotype occurred many times. This rearrangement joins TRBV7-6 to TRBJ1-2; TRBD1 agrees at 8 bases. The CDR3 length is 17 residues. The ends lost 2 bases at V and 6 bases at J; junction bases unmatched: 14. Per the germline V gene, CDR1 is SGHVS and CDR2 is FNYEAQ. The CDR3 sequence: CASSLMGRGPQGDGYTF. The CDR3, as DNA: TGTGCCAGCAGCTTAATGGGCAGGGGGCCCCAGGGCGATGGCTACACCTTC. Full variable domain (remainder filled in from reference TRBV7-6 and TRBJ1-2): GAGVSQSPRYKVTKRGQDVALRCDPISGHVSLYWYRQALGQGPEFLTYFNYEAQQDKSGLPNDRFSAERPEGSISTLTIQRTEQRDSAMYRCASSLMGRGPQGDGYTFGSGTRLTVV.

This clonotype has a count of ten or more. The chain recombines TRBV4-1 with TRBJ2-7; D remains ambiguous. V was pared by 0 bases and J by 0 bases, with 6 bases between. The length of the CDR3 is 14 residues. Germline V gives CDR1 MGHRA, CDR2 YSYEKL. The CDR3: CASSQDIGSYEQYF. DNA for the CDR3: TGCGCCAGCAGCCAAGATATTGGCTCCTACGAGCAGTACTTC.

This clonotype has just one count. The chain has TRBV5-5 and TRBJ1-1; D is uncertain. The CDR3 has 15 amino acids. Trimming left V 1 base short and J 0 bases short, with 10 bases between. Germline CDR1 SGHKS, CDR2 YYEKEE (reference sequence). The DNA for the CDR3 is TGTGCCAGCAGCTTGATTGGATTATTGAACACTGAAGCTTTCTTT. Its translation is CASSLIGLLNTEAFF.

This clonotype has at least ten counts. The chain uses TRBV18 and TRBJ1-4, with no clear D. The V end was cut by 3 bases, the J end by 14 bases, with 16 bases between. From germline, CDR1 is KGHSH and CDR2 LQKENI. CDR3 length equals 13 residues. For the CDR3, the DNA is TGTGCCAGCTCACCCCGGGATTCCGGCCGGCTGTTTTTT. Amino acids: CASSPRDSGRLFF.

The J gene is TRBJ2-5, the V gene TRBV6-2 or TRBV6-3, with unresolved D. Germline CDR1 reads MNHEY; CDR2 reads SVGEGT. This CDR3 contains 14 residues. V was trimmed by 5 bases and J by 2 bases, leaving 12 bases between them. CDR3 in amino acids: CASSPRWKQETQYF. The CDR3 region has the DNA TGTGCCAGCAGTCCCCGGTGGAAGCAAGAGACCCAGTACTTC.

This clonotype showed up many times. The chain links TRBV7-9 to TRBJ1-3, with TRBD1 matching 8 bases. The CDR3 extends over 15 amino acids. Trimming took 4 bases from V and 5 from J; bases not matched to a gene: 7. Germline CDR1 and CDR2: SEHNR and FQNEAQ (reference sequence). The DNA for the CDR3 is TGTGCCAGCAGCTCTACGGACAGGGCAAGAAACACCATATATTTT. It is translated as CASSSTDRARNTIYF.

Many counts were recorded for this clonotype. The chain recombines TRBV10-1 with TRBJ2-7; D is ambiguous. This CDR3 region has 14 residues. The germline gives CDR1 WNHNN, CDR2 SYGVQD (reference sequence). Between the trimmed V and J ends, which lost 3 bases and 0 bases, there was a span of 9 bases. CDR3 nucleotides: TGCGCCAGCAGTGAAGACCCCTACTCCTACGAGCAGTACTTC. This gives the protein CASSEDPYSYEQYF.

This clonotype showed up just a few times. The CDR3 loop is CASSLEGVYNEQFF. The CDR3, as DNA: TGTGCCAGCAGCCTCGAGGGGGTATACAATGAGCAGTTCTTC. This rearrangement joins TRBV11-2 to TRBJ2-1, with a tentative D call TRBD1 (6 bases). The CDR3 is 14 residues long. Deletions cut 5 bases from V and 4 bases from J, with 12 bases between. CDR1 is SGHAT and CDR2 is FQNNGV in the germline V gene.

This clonotype came up a few times. This chain uses TRBV12-3 or TRBV12-4 with TRBJ1-2, with TRBD1 identical over 8 bases. This CDR3 is 14 amino acids long. Germline trimming cut 5 bases from V and 6 bases from J; bases unmatched to any gene: 8. CDR3 DNA: TGTGCCAGCAGTGGCCCGACAGGGGCGCATGGCTACACCTTC. This encodes CASSGPTGAHGYTF.

In this sample, this clonotype turned up many times. This chain joins TRBV20-1 and TRBJ2-5; maybe TRBD2 (5 bases). This CDR3 has 13 amino acids. Trimming removed 6 bases at V and 4 bases at J, with 15 bases between. Germline CDR1 reads DFQATT; CDR2 reads SNEGSKA (reference sequence). Here the CDR3 reads CSASETGRETQYF. The CDR3 region has the DNA TGCAGTGCCAGCGAAACGGGAAGAGAGACCCAGTACTTC.

There are many counts of this clonotype. The J gene is TRBJ2-1, the V gene TRBV20-1; TRBD2 matches 11 bases. The junction had 10 bases not matched to a gene; V was cut back by 6 bases and J by 0 bases. The CDR3 runs to 17 residues. Germline V gene lookup returns CDR1 DFQATT and CDR2 SNEGSKA (reference sequence). CDR3 bases: TGCAGTGCGCCCGGGACTAGCGGAACGTACTCCTACAATGAGCAGTTCTTC. It is translated as CSAPGTSGTYSYNEQFF.

Of note for this clonotype: A much larger clone lies one base from this, so it may be a read error. The chain employs TRBV12-3 or TRBV12-4 and TRBJ2-7; 7 nucleotides agree with TRBD1. The CDR3 runs 13 residues. The CDR3 sequence is CASSNRDSYEEYF. The DNA of the CDR3 is TGTGCCAGCAGCAACCGGGACAGTTACGAGGAGTACTTC.

This clonotype appeared many times. The chain carries TRBV6-5 and TRBJ2-7; TRBD2 agrees at 10 bases. The CDR3 has 16 residues. Trimming cost V 4 bases and J 6 bases; bases outside gene matches: 12. Germline CDR1 reads MNHEY; CDR2 reads SVGAGI. This CDR3 reads CASSLASGRVMSEQYF. Here the CDR3 DNA reads TGTGCCAGCAGTTTGGCCAGCGGGAGGGTTATGAGCGAGCAGTACTTC.